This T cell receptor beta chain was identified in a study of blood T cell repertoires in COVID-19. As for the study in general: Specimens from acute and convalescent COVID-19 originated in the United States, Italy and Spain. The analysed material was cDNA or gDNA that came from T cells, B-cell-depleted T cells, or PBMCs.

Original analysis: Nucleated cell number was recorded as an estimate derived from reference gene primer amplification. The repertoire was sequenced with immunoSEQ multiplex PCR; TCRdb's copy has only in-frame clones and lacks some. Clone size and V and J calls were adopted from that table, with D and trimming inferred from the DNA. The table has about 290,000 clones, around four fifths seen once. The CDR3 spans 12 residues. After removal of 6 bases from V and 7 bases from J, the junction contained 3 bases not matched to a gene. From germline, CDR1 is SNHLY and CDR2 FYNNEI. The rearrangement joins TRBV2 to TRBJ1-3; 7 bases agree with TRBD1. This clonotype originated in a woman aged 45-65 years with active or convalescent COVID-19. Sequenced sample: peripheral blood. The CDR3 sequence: CASRTQGNTIYF. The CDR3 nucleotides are TGTGCCAGCAGGACACAGGGGAACACCATATATTTT.